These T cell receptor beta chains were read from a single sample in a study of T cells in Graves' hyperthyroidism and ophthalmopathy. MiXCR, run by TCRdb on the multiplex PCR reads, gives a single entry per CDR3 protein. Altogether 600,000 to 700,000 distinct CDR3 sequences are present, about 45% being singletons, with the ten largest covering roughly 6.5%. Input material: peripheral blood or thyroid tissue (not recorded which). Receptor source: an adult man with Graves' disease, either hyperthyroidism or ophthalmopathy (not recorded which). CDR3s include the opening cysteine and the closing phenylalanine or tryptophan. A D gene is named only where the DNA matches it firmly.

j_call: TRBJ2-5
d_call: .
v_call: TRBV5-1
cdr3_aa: CASAFRPAQETQYF

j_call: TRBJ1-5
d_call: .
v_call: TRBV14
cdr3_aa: CASSQEGTVNQPQHF

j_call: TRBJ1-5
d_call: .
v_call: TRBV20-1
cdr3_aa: CSARSRQGRNQPQHF

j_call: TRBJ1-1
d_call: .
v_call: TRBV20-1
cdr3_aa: CSARGSEYTEAFF

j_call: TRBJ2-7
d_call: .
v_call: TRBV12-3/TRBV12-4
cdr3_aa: CASSLGGAYSYEQYF

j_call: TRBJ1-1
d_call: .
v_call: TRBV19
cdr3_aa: CASSISFGGAPKTEAFF

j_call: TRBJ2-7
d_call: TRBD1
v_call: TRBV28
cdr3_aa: CASSDDRGREQYF

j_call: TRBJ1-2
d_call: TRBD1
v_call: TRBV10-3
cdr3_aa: CAIRRDRASYGYTF

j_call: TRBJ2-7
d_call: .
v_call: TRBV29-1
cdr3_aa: CSVADPRRSYEQYF

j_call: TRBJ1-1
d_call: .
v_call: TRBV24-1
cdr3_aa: CATSDLNTEAFF

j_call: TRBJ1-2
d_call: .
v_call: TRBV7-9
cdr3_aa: CASSLGAGFYGYTF

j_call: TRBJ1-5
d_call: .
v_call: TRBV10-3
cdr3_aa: CASRGVRERNQPQHF

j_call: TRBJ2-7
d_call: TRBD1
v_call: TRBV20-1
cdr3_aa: CSAWDRPYEQYF

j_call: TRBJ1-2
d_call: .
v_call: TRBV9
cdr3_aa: CASSVAGTVGYTF

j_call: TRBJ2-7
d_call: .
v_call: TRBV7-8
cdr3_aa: CASSHPGEVPREQYF

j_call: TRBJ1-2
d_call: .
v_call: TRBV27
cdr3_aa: CASSIPGSTNGYTF

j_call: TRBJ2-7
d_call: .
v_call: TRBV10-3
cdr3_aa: CASKVGQASYEQYF

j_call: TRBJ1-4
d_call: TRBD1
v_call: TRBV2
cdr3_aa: CASSLEPGTGGEKLLF

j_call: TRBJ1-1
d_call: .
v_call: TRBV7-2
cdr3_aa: CASSLGGTGRTFF

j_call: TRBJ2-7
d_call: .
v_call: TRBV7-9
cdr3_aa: CASSEQGGTYEQYF